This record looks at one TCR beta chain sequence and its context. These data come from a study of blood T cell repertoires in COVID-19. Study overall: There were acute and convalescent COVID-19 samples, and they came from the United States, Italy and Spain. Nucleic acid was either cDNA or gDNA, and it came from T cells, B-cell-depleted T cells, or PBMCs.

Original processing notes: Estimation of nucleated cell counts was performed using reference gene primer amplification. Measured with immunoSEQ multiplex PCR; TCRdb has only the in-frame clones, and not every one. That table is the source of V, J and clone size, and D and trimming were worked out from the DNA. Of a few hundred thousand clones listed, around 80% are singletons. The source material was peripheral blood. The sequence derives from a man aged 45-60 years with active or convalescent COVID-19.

The CDR3 DNA is TGCGCCAGCAGTCAATCTGGCCAGGGGTCCTACGAGCAGTACTTC. Residues: CASSQSGQGSYEQYF. The chain links TRBV23-1 to TRBJ2-7; possible D gene TRBD1, 6 bases. TRBV23-1 is marked as an open reading frame, function uncertain. V lost 0 bases, J lost 1 base, and 10 bases lay in between. This CDR3 contains 15 residues.